This T cell receptor beta chain was sequenced for a study of cytomegalovirus exposure and HLA in healthy donors. Findings and limits, study-wide: In a later analysis, first-cohort TCR clusters were found to tend to co-occur in the 95 to 150 validation repertoires. Cytomegalovirus association was assigned to approximately 160 TCR beta chains.

Of note for this clone: Its antigen is currently unknown.

The CDR3 length is 15 residues. Trimming took off 0 bases at V and 5 bases at J, with 13 bases between the two ends. Per the germline V gene, CDR1 is SGHNT and CDR2 is YYREEE (reference sequence). Clones were sequenced by immunoSEQ multiplex PCR, and TCRdb holds only the in-frame ones, with some missing. The profile covers about 130,000 clones, with 88% appearing a single time and 1.4% taken by the ten largest. The rearrangement uses TRBV5-4 and TRBJ2-3, with D perhaps matching TRBD1 (5 bases). This receptor was taken from a man younger than 40 in good health and CMV-seronegative. The sequenced sample consisted of PBMCs. CDR3 nucleotide sequence: TGTGCCAGCAGCTTGGGTGGGGCTAGGGAAGATACGCAGTATTTT. It specifies CASSLGGAREDTQYF.